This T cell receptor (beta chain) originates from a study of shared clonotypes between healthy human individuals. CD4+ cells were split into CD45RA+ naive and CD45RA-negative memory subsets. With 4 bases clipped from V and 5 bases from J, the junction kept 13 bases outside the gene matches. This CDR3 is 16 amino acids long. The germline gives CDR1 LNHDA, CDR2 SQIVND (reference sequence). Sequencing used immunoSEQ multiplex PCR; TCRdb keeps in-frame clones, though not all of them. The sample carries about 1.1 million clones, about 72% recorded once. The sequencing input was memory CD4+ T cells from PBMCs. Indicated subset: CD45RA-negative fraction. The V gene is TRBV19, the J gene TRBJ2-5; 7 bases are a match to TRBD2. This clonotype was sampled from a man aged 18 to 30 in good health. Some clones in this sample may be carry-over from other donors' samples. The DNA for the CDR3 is TGTGCCAGTAGTACGTATCGGACTAGACCGGTGGAGACCCAGTACTTC. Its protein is CASSTYRTRPVETQYF.